Included here is one T cell receptor (beta chain) sequence, with context. Antigen unknown. The sample is drawn from a study of monozygotic twins with inflammatory bowel disease. Study outcomes and limitations: No detectable difference in repertoire similarity separated concordant from discordant twins, possibly as a result of limited power.

TCRdb re-called the 5' RACE reads, yielding one record per CDR3 amino acid sequence without DNA. This repertoire includes approximately 400,000 distinct CDR3 sequences. This TCR was sampled from a human donor with ulcerative colitis or Crohn's disease, or a healthy co-twin of an affected twin (not recorded which). The sequenced material came from blood.

This chain's CDR3 is CASNRHRTTGEQYF. The chain carries TRBV2 and TRBJ2-7; TCRdb selects TRBD2, and the lack of DNA leaves this call unchecked. This CDR3 comprises 14 residues. Germline V gene lookup returns CDR1 SNHLY and CDR2 FYNNEI.